This T cell receptor beta chain was identified in a study of shared clonotypes between healthy human individuals. Findings and limits, study-wide: Sampling used blood alone; tissue repertoires probably differ.

Concerning this clone itself: The antigen remains unidentified.

The CDR3 runs 13 residues. Germline V gene data show CDR1 as SSHAT and CDR2 as FNYEAQ (reference sequence). V lost 2 bases to trimming and J lost 5 bases, with 9 bases between them. On ten immunoSEQ deep assay plates, unsorted PBMC DNA was sequenced. The repertoire was sequenced with immunoSEQ multiplex PCR; TCRdb's copy has only in-frame clones and lacks some. The sample holds 470,000 or so clones; about 78% are singletons and the top ten take around 13%. This rearrangement joins TRBV7-7 to TRBJ1-1; D is ambiguous. The TCR sequence derives from a woman in her thirties or forties in good health. Some clones in this sample may be carry-over from other donors' samples. Sequenced material: PBMCs. DNA for the CDR3: TGTGCCAGCAGCTTACAGTACGGTACTGAAGCTTTCTTT. Its protein is CASSLQYGTEAFF.